This T cell receptor (beta chain) was profiled in a study of blood T cell repertoires in COVID-19. Overall study context: Some COVID-19 samples were acute and others convalescent; all came from the United States, Italy and Spain.

CDR3 length equals 13 residues. CDR1 is MRHNA, CDR2 SNTAGT, per germline. Germline trimming cut 3 bases from V and 5 bases from J; bases unmatched to any gene: 0. Assay: immunoSEQ multiplex PCR; the TCRdb copy retains only in-frame clones and omits some. This table holds approximately 270,000 clones, about nine tenths found once. The material sequenced was PBMCs or T cells enriched from blood (not recorded which). V gene TRBV6-4 combines with J gene TRBJ1-5; TRBD1 matches at 8 bases. This TCR was recovered from a human donor in a cohort exposed to, infected with or recovered from COVID-19 (not recorded which). The donor label of this sample is uncertain. For the CDR3, the DNA is TGTGCCAGCAGTGAACAGGGGGATCAGCCCCAGCATTTT. Translating it yields CASSEQGDQPQHF.